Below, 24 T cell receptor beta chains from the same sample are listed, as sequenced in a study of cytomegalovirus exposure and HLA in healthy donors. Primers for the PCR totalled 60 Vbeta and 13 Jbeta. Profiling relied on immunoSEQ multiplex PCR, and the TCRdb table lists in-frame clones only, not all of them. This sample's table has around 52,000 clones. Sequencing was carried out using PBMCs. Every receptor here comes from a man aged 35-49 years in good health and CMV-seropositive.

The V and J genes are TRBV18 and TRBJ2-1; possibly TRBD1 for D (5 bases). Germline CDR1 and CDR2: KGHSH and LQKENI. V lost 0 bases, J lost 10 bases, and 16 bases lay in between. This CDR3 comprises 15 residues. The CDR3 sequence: CASSPPGLGPTEQFF. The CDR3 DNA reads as TGTGCCAGCTCACCACCGGGGCTGGGGCCCACAGAGCAGTTCTTC.

The CDR3 DNA sequence: TGTGCCAGCAGAGCTGACGGGAAAGAGCAGTACTTC. This encodes CASRADGKEQYF. The V and J genes are TRBV2 and TRBJ2-7, with TRBD2 as a possible D gene (5 bases). This CDR3 comprises 12 residues. V was trimmed by 6 bases and J by 7 bases, leaving 13 bases between them. Germline lookup yields CDR1 SNHLY and CDR2 FYNNEI.

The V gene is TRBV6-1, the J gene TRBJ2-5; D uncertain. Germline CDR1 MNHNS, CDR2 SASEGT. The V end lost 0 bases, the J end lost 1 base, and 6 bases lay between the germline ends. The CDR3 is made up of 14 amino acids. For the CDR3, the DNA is TGTGCCAGCAGTGAAGCAACTACCCAAGAGACCCAGTACTTC. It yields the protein CASSEATTQETQYF.

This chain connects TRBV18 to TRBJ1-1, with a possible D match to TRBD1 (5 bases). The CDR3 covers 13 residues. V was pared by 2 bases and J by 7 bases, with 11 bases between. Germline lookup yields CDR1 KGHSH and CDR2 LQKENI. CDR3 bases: TGTGCCAGCTCACCAGGATTACAGGATGAAGCTTTCTTT. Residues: CASSPGLQDEAFF.

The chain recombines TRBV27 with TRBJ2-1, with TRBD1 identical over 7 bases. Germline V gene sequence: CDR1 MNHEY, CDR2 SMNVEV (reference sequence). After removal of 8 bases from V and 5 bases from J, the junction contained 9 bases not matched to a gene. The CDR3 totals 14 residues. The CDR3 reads CASESGQTNNEQFF. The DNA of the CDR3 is TGTGCCAGCGAGTCGGGACAGACCAACAATGAGCAGTTCTTC.

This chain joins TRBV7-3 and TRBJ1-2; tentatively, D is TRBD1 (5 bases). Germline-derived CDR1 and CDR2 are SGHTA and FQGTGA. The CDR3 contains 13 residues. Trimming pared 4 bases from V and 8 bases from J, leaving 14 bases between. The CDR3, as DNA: TGTGCCAGCAGCTCCCGGGGGGGGAGCGGCTACACCTTC. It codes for CASSSRGGSGYTF.

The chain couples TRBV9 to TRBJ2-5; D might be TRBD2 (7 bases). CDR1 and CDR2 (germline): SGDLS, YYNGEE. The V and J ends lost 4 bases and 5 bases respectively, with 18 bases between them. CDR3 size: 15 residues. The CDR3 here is CASSLLGGGGETQYF. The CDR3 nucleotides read TGTGCCAGCAGCCTCCTGGGCGGGGGCGGCGAGACCCAGTACTTC.

CDR3 in amino acids: CASSPGQGGTPLHF. CDR3 in DNA: TGTGCCAGCAGCCCGGGACAGGGAGGAACACCCCTCCACTTT. The chain couples TRBV6-5 to TRBJ1-6; 9 bases are shared with TRBD1. V gave up 6 bases and J gave up 11 bases; unmatched junction bases: 8. In germline, CDR1 is MNHEY, CDR2 SVGAGI. The CDR3 length is 14 residues.

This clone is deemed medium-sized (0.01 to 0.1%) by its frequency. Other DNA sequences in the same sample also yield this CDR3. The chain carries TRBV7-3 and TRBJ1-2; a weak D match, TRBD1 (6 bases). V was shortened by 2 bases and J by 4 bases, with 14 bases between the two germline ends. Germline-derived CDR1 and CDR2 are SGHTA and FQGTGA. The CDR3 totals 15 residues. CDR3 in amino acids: CASSLGQGSTYGYTF. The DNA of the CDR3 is TGTGCCAGCAGCTTAGGGCAGGGGAGTACCTATGGCTACACCTTC.

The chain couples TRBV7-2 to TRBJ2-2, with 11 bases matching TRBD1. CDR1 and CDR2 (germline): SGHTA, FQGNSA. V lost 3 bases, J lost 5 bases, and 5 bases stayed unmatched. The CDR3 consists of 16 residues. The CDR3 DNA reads TGTGCCAGCAGCTTCGCCGGGACAGGGGGTACCGGGGAGCTGTTTTTT. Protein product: CASSFAGTGGTGELFF.

The CDR3: CASRLTDEAFF. The DNA of the CDR3 is TGTGCCAGCAGGTTGACAGATGAAGCTTTCTTT. V and J are TRBV28 and TRBJ1-1; a possible D gene is TRBD1 (5 bases). The CDR3 sequence is 11 residues long. CDR1 and CDR2 from the germline V gene are MDHEN and SYDVKM. The V end was cut by 6 bases, the J end by 7 bases, with 9 bases between.

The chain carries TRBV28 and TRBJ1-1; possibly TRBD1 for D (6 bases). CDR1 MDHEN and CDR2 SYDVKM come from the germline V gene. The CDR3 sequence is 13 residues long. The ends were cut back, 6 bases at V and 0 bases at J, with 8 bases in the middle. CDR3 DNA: TGTGCCAGCAGAGGACAGTTGAACACTGAAGCTTTCTTT. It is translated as CASRGQLNTEAFF.

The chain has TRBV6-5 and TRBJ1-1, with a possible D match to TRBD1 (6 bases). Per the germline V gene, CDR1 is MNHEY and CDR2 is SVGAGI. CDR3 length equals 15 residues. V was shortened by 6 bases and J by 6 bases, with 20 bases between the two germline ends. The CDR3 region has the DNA TGTGCCAGCAGCATCGGGGGGGCGGTCACCGCTGAAGCTTTCTTT. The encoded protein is CASSIGGAVTAEAFF.

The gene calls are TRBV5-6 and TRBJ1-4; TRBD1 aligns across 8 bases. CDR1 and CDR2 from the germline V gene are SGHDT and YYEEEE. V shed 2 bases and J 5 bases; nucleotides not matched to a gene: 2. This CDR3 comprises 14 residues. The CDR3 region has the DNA TGTGCCAGCAGCTTTTGGGACAGGAATGAAAAACTGTTTTTT. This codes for CASSFWDRNEKLFF. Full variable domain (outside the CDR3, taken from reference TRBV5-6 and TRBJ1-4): DAGVTQSPTHLIKTRGQQVTLRCSPKSGHDTVSWYQQALGQGPQFIFQYYEEEERQRGNFPDRFSGHQFPNYSSELNVNALLLGDSALYLCASSFWDRNEKLFFGSGTQLSVL.

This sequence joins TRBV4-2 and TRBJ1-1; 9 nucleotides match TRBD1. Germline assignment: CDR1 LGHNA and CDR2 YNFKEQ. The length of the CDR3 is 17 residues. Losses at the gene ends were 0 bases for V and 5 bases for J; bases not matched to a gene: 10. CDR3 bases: TGTGCCAGCAGCCAAGATCGGGGGGACAGGGAAGGGACTGAAGCTTTCTTT. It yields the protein CASSQDRGDREGTEAFF.

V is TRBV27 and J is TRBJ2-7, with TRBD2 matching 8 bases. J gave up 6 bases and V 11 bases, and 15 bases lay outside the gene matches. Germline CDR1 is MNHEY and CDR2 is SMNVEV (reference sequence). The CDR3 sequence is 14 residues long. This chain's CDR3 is CAGAFGSGSSEQYF. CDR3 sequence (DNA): TGTGCCGGCGCCTTTGGCAGCGGGAGTTCCGAGCAGTACTTC.

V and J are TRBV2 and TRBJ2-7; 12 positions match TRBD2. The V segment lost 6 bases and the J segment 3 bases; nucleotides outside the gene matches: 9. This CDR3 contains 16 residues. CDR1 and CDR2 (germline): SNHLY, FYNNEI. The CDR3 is CASRRLAGVPGYEQYF. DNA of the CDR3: TGTGCCAGCAGAAGACTAGCGGGAGTCCCAGGCTACGAGCAGTACTTC.

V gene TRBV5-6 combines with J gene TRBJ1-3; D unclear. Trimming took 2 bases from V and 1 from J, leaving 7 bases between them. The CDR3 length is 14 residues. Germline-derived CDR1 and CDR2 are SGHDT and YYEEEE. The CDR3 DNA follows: TGTGCCAGCAGCTTCGGCAGGTCTGGAAACACCATATATTTT. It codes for CASSFGRSGNTIYF.

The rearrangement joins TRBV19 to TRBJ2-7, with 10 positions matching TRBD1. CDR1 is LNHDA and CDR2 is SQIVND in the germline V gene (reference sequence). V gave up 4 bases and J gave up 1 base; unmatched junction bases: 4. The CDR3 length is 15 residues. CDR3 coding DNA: TGTGCCAGTAGTAACTGGGGACAGGGGTCCTACGAGCAGTACTTC. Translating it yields CASSNWGQGSYEQYF.

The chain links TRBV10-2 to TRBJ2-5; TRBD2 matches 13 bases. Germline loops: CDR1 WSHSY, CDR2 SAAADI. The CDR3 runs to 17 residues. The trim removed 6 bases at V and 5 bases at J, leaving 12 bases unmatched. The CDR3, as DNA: TGCGCCAGCAGGGACATACGGACTAGCGGGAGTGAGGAGACCCAGTACTTC. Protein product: CASRDIRTSGSEETQYF.

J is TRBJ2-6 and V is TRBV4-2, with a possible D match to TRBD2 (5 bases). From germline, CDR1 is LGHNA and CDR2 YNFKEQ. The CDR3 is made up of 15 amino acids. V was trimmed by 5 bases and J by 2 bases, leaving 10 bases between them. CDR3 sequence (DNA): TGTGCCAGCAGCACACGGACTCCTGGGGCCAACGTCCTGACTTTC. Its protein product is CASSTRTPGANVLTF.

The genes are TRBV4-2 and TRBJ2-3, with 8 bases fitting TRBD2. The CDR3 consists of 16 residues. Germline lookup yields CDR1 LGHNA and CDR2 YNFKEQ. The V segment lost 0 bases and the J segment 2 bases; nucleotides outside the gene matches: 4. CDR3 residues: CASSQDRTSPTDTQYF. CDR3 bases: TGTGCCAGCAGCCAAGATAGGACTAGCCCCACAGATACGCAGTATTTT.

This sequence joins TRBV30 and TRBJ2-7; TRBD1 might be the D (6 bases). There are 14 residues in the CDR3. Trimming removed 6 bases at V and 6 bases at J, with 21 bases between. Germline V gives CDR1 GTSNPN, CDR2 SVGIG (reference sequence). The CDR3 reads CACSTQSGAGEQYF. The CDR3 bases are TGTGCCTGCAGCACACAGTCAGGGGCGGGCGAGCAGTACTTC.

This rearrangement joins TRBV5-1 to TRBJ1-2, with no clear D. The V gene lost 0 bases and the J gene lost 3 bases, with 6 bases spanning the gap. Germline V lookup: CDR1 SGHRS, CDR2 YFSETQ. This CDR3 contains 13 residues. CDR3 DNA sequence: TGCGCCAGCAGCTTGGACTTCGACTATGGCTACACCTTC. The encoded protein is CASSLDFDYGYTF. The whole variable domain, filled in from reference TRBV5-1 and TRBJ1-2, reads KAGVTQTPRYLIKTRGQQVTLSCSPISGHRSVSWYQQTPGQGLQFLFEYFSETQRNKGNFPGRFSGRQFSNSRSEMNVSTLELGDSALYLCASSLDFDYGYTFGSGTRLTVV.